The rows below give T cell receptor beta chains drawn from one sample of a study of Graves' ophthalmopathy and Graves' hyperthyroidism. One entry per CDR3 protein results from TCRdb running MiXCR on the multiplex PCR reads. This sample carries about 700,000 distinct CDR3 sequences, under 50% of them seen once, and the ten largest clones take over 2.5%. Sequencing was performed on peripheral blood. These receptors were obtained from an adult man with Graves' ophthalmopathy. Each CDR3 is given with its conserved first and last residue. The order of the fields is CDR3 DNA, CDR3 protein, J gene, D gene, clone size, V gene. D genes are given only for firm matches. Size values are once, few and many counts, or a class for expanded clones, and some rows have none.

cdr3_nt: TGTGCCACCAGCAGATTTGGGGCTAGTGAGCAGTTCTTC
cdr3_aa: CATSRFGASEQFF
j_call: TRBJ2-1
d_call: -
clone_size: -
v_call: TRBV15

cdr3_nt: TGCGCCAGCAGCGTGGACAGCCGGAGGGGCGAGCAGTACTTC
cdr3_aa: CASSVDSRRGEQYF
j_call: TRBJ2-7
d_call: -
clone_size: -
v_call: TRBV13

cdr3_nt: TGCAGCGTTGAAGACGGAATGTACTTC
cdr3_aa: CSVEDGMYF
j_call: TRBJ2-5
d_call: -
clone_size: -
v_call: TRBV29-1

cdr3_nt: TGTGCCAGCAGCTTATATTCAGGGGCCGACACCGGGGAGCTGTTTTTT
cdr3_aa: CASSLYSGADTGELFF
j_call: TRBJ2-2
d_call: -
clone_size: -
v_call: TRBV7-3

cdr3_nt: TGTGCCAGCAACCCACAGGGCCCGAACACCGGGGAGCTGTTTTTT
cdr3_aa: CASNPQGPNTGELFF
j_call: TRBJ2-2
d_call: -
clone_size: -
v_call: TRBV12-3/TRBV12-4

cdr3_nt: TGTGCCACCTCCCTGGGAGACAGGGTAGCAGATACGCAGTATTTT
cdr3_aa: CATSLGDRVADTQYF
j_call: TRBJ2-3
d_call: TRBD1
clone_size: few
v_call: TRBV15

cdr3_nt: TGTGCCAGCAGCGTCTCGACAGACTACGAGCAGTACTTC
cdr3_aa: CASSVSTDYEQYF
j_call: TRBJ2-7
d_call: -
clone_size: -
v_call: TRBV7-9

cdr3_nt: TGTGCCATCATGGCAAACGGCTACGAGCAGTACTTC
cdr3_aa: CAIMANGYEQYF
j_call: TRBJ2-7
d_call: -
clone_size: many
v_call: TRBV10-3

cdr3_nt: TGTGCCAGCAGTGAAGTAGGGGGCCGCCAGCCCCAGCATTTT
cdr3_aa: CASSEVGGRQPQHF
j_call: TRBJ1-5
d_call: TRBD1
clone_size: few
v_call: TRBV2

cdr3_nt: TGTGCCAGTAGTATAAGGACCAACCGGGGCTACACCTTC
cdr3_aa: CASSIRTNRGYTF
j_call: TRBJ1-2
d_call: -
clone_size: -
v_call: TRBV19

cdr3_nt: TGTGCCACCAGCTTTAGGGAGGGGGGGACCTACGAGCAGTACTTC
cdr3_aa: CATSFREGGTYEQYF
j_call: TRBJ2-7
d_call: -
clone_size: -
v_call: TRBV15

cdr3_nt: TGTGCCATCAGTGATTGGACAGGGGAAGAAAAAAAACTGTTTTTT
cdr3_aa: CAISDWTGEEKKLFF
j_call: TRBJ1-4
d_call: TRBD1
clone_size: -
v_call: TRBV10-3

cdr3_nt: TGCAGTGCTAGAGGCCCTCTAGCGGGCCTCTACGCGCAGTACTTC
cdr3_aa: CSARGPLAGLYAQYF
j_call: TRBJ2-7
d_call: TRBD2
clone_size: -
v_call: TRBV29-1

cdr3_nt: TGTGCCAGCAGCTTCAGGGAGAGAGCCTATGGCTACACCTTC
cdr3_aa: CASSFRERAYGYTF
j_call: TRBJ1-2
d_call: -
clone_size: many
v_call: TRBV5-8

cdr3_nt: TGTGCCAGCAGTGAACGATTCGGACAGGGCACCTCACCCCTCCACTTT
cdr3_aa: CASSERFGQGTSPLHF
j_call: TRBJ1-6
d_call: TRBD1
clone_size: few
v_call: TRBV2

cdr3_nt: TGTGCCAGCAGCCCACTGAGCGTCCAAGAGACCCAGTACTTC
cdr3_aa: CASSPLSVQETQYF
j_call: TRBJ2-5
d_call: -
clone_size: many
v_call: TRBV7-2

cdr3_nt: TGTGCCACCAGTGATTTTAGGGGGCACGGAGATACGCAGTATTTT
cdr3_aa: CATSDFRGHGDTQYF
j_call: TRBJ2-3
d_call: TRBD1
clone_size: -
v_call: TRBV24-1

cdr3_nt: TGTGCCATCAGTGACTCGACAGGGGCGGTTGAAAAACTGTTTTTT
cdr3_aa: CAISDSTGAVEKLFF
j_call: TRBJ1-4
d_call: TRBD1
clone_size: -
v_call: TRBV10-3

cdr3_nt: TGTGCCAGCAGCCCCGGGACACCACCAGCCACCCTCCACTTT
cdr3_aa: CASSPGTPPATLHF
j_call: TRBJ1-6
d_call: -
clone_size: many
v_call: TRBV27

cdr3_nt: TGTGCCAGCAGAGCGGACACCGGGGGCTACGAGCAGTACTTC
cdr3_aa: CASRADTGGYEQYF
j_call: TRBJ2-7
d_call: -
clone_size: -
v_call: TRBV9

cdr3_nt: TGTGCCTGGAGTCCACAGGGGGGAAGGATGAACACTGAAGCTTTCTTT
cdr3_aa: CAWSPQGGRMNTEAFF
j_call: TRBJ1-1
d_call: TRBD1
clone_size: -
v_call: TRBV11-2

cdr3_nt: TGTGCCACCAGCAGAGTCTCTCGTTATGAGCAGTTCTTC
cdr3_aa: CATSRVSRYEQFF
j_call: TRBJ2-1
d_call: -
clone_size: -
v_call: TRBV15

cdr3_nt: TGCAGCGTTGAAGACAGCACAATGGAAAAACTGTTTTTT
cdr3_aa: CSVEDSTMEKLFF
j_call: TRBJ1-4
d_call: -
clone_size: -
v_call: TRBV29-1

cdr3_nt: TGTGCCAGCACTGTCCAGGGTACGAACACTGAAGCTTTCTTT
cdr3_aa: CASTVQGTNTEAFF
j_call: TRBJ1-1
d_call: -
clone_size: many
v_call: TRBV12-3/TRBV12-4

cdr3_nt: TGTGCCAGCAGCTTTTCGGGGGTTCCGTCCTACGAGCAGTACTTC
cdr3_aa: CASSFSGVPSYEQYF
j_call: TRBJ2-7
d_call: -
clone_size: many
v_call: TRBV5-8